This TCR beta chain was sequenced for a study of cytomegalovirus exposure and HLA in healthy donors. The length of the CDR3 is 14 residues. V shed 6 bases and J shed 5 bases, with 16 bases lying between them. Looked up from germline, CDR1 is SGHTA and CDR2 is FQGNSA. The PCR made use of 60 Vbeta and 13 Jbeta primers. Libraries were prepared by immunoSEQ multiplex PCR; TCRdb keeps only in-frame clonotypes and omits some of them. Here the sample spans 250,000 to 350,000 clones, roughly 85% being singletons. The chain joins TRBV7-2 to TRBJ1-1; possible D gene TRBD1, 5 bases. Sample: PBMCs. This receptor was obtained from a man aged 40-50 years in good health and CMV-seropositive. The CDR3 loop is CASRRGGAWTEAFF. The CDR3 DNA reads as TGTGCCAGCAGACGCGGAGGGGCATGGACTGAAGCTTTCTTT.